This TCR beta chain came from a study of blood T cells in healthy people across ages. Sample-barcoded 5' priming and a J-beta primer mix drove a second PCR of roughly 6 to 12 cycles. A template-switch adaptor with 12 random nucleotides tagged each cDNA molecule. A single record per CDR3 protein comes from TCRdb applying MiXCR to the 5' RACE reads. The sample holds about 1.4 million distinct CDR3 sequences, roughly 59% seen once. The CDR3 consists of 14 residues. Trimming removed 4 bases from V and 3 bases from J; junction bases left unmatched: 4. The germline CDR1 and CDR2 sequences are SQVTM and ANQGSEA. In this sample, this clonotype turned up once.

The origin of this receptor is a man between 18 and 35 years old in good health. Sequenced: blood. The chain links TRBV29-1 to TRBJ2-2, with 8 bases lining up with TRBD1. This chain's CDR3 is CSVAGTGDTGELFF. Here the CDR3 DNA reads TGCAGCGTTGCCGGGACAGGAGACACCGGGGAGCTGTTTTTT.